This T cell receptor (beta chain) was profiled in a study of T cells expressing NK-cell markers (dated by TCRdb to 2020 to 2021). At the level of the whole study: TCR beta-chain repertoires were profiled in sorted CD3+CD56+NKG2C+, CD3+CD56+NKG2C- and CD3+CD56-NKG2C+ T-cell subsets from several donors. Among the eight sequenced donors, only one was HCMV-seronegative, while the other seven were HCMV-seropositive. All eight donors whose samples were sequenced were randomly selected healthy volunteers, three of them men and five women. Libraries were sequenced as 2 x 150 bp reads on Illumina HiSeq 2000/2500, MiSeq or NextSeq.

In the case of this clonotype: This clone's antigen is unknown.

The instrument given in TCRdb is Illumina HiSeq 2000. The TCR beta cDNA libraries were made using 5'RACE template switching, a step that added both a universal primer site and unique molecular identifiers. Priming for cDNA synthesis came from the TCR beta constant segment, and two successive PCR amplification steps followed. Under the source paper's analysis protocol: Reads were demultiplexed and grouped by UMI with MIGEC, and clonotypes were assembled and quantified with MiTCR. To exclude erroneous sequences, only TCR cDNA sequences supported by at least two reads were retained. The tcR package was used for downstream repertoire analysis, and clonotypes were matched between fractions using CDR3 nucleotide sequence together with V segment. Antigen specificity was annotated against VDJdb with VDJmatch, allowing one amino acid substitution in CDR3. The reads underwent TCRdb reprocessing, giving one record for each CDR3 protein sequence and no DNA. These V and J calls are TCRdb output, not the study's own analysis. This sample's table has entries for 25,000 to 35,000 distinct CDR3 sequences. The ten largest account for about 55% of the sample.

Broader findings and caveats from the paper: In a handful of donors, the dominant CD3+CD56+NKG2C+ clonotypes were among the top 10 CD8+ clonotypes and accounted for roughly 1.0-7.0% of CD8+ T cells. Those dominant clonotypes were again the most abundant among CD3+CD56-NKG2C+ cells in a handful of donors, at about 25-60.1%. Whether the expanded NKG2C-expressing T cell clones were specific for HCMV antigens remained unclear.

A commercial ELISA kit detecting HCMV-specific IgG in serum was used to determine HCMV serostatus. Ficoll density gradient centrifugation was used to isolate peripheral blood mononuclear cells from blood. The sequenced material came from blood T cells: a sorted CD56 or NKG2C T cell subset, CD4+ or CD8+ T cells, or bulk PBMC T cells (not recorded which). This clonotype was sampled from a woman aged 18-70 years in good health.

The CDR3 has the sequence CASSWGGVNTEAFF. Recombination connected TRBV12-3 or TRBV12-4 to TRBJ1-1. There are 14 amino acids in the CDR3, from cysteine to phenylalanine inclusive. Nucleotide data are not available.